This TCR beta chain was documented in a study of control samples from healthy donors and cancer patients. Germline values: CDR1 SGHDT, CDR2 YYEEEE. There are 16 residues in the CDR3. V gave up 4 bases and J gave up 6 bases; unmatched junction bases: 14. Sequencing was performed with immunoSEQ multiplex PCR; in TCRdb, only in-frame clones are kept and a portion is missing. The sample consists of about 180,000 clones, around 87% of them appearing once. The sequenced material came from blood. The chain has TRBV5-6 and TRBJ2-3; 7 nucleotides align to TRBD1. This sequence originates from a woman aged 45 to 65 in good health. The CDR3 bases are TGTGCCAGCAGCCCCCTCGACAGGGCCCCGTGGGATACGCAGTATTTT. It encodes CASSPLDRAPWDTQYF.